This T cell receptor (beta chain) was recorded in a study of blood T cell repertoires in COVID-19. Study background: T cells, B-cell-depleted T cells, or PBMCs provided the cDNA or gDNA that served as material.

Only in-frame clones appear in the TCRdb table, and some are missing; sequencing was by immunoSEQ multiplex PCR. The sample includes 270,000 or so clones, approximately 77% of them seen just once. CDR3 length: 14 residues. The germline V gene has CDR1 SGHNT and CDR2 YYREEE (reference sequence). With 5 bases removed from V and 5 bases from J, the gap between germline ends came to 16 bases. The receptor's source is a young woman with acute or convalescent COVID-19. This chain links TRBV5-4 with TRBJ2-5; the D gene is possibly TRBD1 (7 bases). Sequencing input: peripheral blood. The DNA of the CDR3 is TGTGCCAGCAGAGACAGGGAGGTCGCGGAGACCCAGTACTTC. This gives the protein CASRDREVAETQYF.